A selection of T cell receptor beta chains follows, all from one sample in a study of cytomegalovirus exposure and HLA in healthy donors. The method was immunoSEQ multiplex PCR; TCRdb's version includes in-frame clones alone and lacks a portion of them. The sample has around 33,000 clones; 90% are singletons. The sequencing sample was made of PBMCs. The receptors stem from a young woman in good health and CMV-seronegative. The CDR3 runs from the conserved cysteine through the conserved F or W. D genes are given only for firm matches. Some rows have no size entry. The others give once, few or many, or a class for an expanded clone.

j_call v_call clone_size d_call cdr3_aa cdr3_nt
TRBJ2-2 TRBV19 - TRBD2 CATIRGPGLMNTGELFF TGTGCCACCATAAGGGGCCCGGGACTAATGAACACCGGGGAGCTGTTTTTT
TRBJ2-2 TRBV6-6 - - CASSSPPAGELFF TGTGCCAGCAGTTCCCCCCCGGCCGGGGAGCTGTTTTTT
TRBJ2-7 TRBV28 - TRBD1 CASTRQGWEQYF TGTGCCAGCACCAGACAGGGCTGGGAGCAGTACTTC
TRBJ2-3 TRBV5-1 - - CASSLDGGSTDTQYF TGCGCCAGCAGCTTGGATGGCGGGAGCACAGATACGCAGTATTTT
TRBJ1-2 TRBV7-9 - TRBD1 CSSSRDREPSYGYTF TGTTCCAGCAGCCGCGACAGGGAGCCATCTTATGGCTACACCTTC
TRBJ2-3 TRBV11-2 - - CASSLVGGAGTDTQYF TGTGCCAGCAGCTTAGTGGGGGGGGCGGGCACAGATACGCAGTATTTT
TRBJ2-3 TRBV19 - TRBD2 CASSLLAAGGHSDTQYF TGTGCCAGTAGTCTCTTAGCTGCGGGAGGGCACTCAGATACGCAGTATTTT
TRBJ2-1 TRBV9 - TRBD2 CASSELARTYNEQFF TGTGCCAGCAGCGAACTAGCGCGAACCTACAATGAGCAGTTCTTC
TRBJ1-2 TRBV28 - TRBD1 CASTMDRTNYGYTF TGTGCCAGCACCATGGACAGGACTAACTATGGCTACACCTTC
TRBJ1-3 TRBV5-1 - TRBD1 CASSFWGQTEGNTIYF TGCGCCAGCAGCTTTTGGGGACAGACGGAAGGAAACACCATATATTTT
TRBJ2-3 TRBV28 - - CASSFPDRYTDTQYF TGTGCCAGCAGTTTTCCCGACAGATACACAGATACGCAGTATTTT
TRBJ2-1 TRBV5-1 - - CASSLGSGNEGNEQFF TGCGCCAGCAGCTTGGGATCGGGGAATGAGGGCAATGAGCAGTTCTTC
TRBJ2-3 TRBV27 - - CASSLLRADTQYF TGTGCCAGCAGCCTCCTCAGGGCAGATACGCAGTATTTT
TRBJ1-2 TRBV15 - TRBD1 CATSRDAGGSGGYTF TGTGCCACCAGCAGAGATGCAGGGGGGTCCGGAGGCTACACCTTC
TRBJ1-2 TRBV9 - TRBD1 CASSVDETGGLEGYTF TGTGCCAGCAGCGTAGACGAGACAGGGGGACTCGAGGGCTACACCTTC
TRBJ2-7 TRBV7-9 - TRBD1 CSSSLPGQVVRLEQYF TGTTCCAGCAGCCTTCCTGGACAGGTCGTCCGCCTTGAGCAGTACTTC
TRBJ2-3 TRBV5-6 - TRBD2 CASSLGLAGEGDTQYF TGTGCCAGCAGCTTGGGGCTAGCGGGAGAGGGCGATACGCAGTATTTT
TRBJ2-7 TRBV11-2 - - CASSLAFLVSGASYEQYF TGTGCCAGCAGCTTAGCCTTCCTCGTGTCAGGGGCCTCCTACGAGCAGTACTTC
TRBJ2-3 TRBV30 - TRBD2 CAWRLGGGRADTQYF TGTGCCTGGAGACTTGGGGGCGGGAGGGCAGATACGCAGTATTTT
TRBJ2-5 TRBV7-9 - - CASSLGPLARQETQYF TGTGCCAGCAGCCTTGGACCTCTAGCAAGGCAGGAGACCCAGTACTTC
TRBJ2-1 TRBV7-6 - TRBD2 CASSLESSSGSHEQFF TGTGCCAGCAGCTTAGAGTCGTCTAGCGGGAGCCATGAGCAGTTCTTC
TRBJ1-1 TRBV25-1 - - CASSARRQTNTEAFF TGTGCCAGCAGTGCGAGGAGACAGACGAACACTGAAGCTTTCTTT
TRBJ2-7 TRBV11-2 - - CASSLDGFSYEQYF TGTGCCAGCAGCTTAGACGGTTTCTCCTACGAGCAGTACTTC
TRBJ2-5 TRBV4-1 - - CASSRRPSGRQETQYF TGCGCCAGCAGCCGCCGGCCCAGTGGGAGACAAGAGACCCAGTACTTC
TRBJ2-3 TRBV19 - TRBD2 CASSIGGTSGFTDTQYF TGTGCCAGTAGTATCGGTGGGACTAGCGGATTCACAGATACGCAGTATTTT
TRBJ2-3 TRBV7-3 once TRBD2 CASSSRLAGDGVHTQYF TGTGCCAGCAGCTCCCGACTAGCGGGAGATGGGGTGCATACGCAGTATTTT